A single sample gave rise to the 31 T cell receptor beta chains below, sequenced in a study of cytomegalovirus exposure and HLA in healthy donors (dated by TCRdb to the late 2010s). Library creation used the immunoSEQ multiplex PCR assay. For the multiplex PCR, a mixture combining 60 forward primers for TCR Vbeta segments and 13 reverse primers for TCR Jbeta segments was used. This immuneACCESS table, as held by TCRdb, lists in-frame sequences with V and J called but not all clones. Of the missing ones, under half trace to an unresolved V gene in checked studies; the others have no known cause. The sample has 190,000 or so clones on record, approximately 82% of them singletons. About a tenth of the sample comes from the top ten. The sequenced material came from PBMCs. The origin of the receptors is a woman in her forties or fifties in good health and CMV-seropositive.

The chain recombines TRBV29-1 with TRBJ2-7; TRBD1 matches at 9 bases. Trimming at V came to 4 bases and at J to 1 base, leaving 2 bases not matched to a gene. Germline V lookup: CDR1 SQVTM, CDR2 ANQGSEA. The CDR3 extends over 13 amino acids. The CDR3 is CSVGDRASYEQYF. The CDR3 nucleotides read TGCAGCGTTGGGGACAGGGCGTCCTACGAGCAGTACTTC.

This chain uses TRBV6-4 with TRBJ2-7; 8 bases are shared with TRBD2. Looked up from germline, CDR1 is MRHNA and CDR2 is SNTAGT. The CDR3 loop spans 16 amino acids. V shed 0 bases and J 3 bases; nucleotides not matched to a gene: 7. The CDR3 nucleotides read TGTGCCAGCAGTGACTCCTGGCGGGGGGCGTACTACGAGCAGTACTTC. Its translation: CASSDSWRGAYYEQYF.

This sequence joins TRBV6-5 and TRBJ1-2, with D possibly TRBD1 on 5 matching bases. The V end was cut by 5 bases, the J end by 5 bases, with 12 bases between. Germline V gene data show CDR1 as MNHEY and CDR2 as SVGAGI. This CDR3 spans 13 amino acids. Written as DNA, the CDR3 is TGTGCCAGCAGTCCCCACAGGAAATATGGCTACACCTTC. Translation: CASSPHRKYGYTF.

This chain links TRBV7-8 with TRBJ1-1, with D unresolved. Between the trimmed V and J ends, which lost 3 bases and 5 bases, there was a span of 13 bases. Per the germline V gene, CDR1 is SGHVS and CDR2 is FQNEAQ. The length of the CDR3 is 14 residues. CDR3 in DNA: TGTGCCAGCAGCTTCGGGAAGTCGGGGACTGAAGCTTTCTTT. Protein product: CASSFGKSGTEAFF.

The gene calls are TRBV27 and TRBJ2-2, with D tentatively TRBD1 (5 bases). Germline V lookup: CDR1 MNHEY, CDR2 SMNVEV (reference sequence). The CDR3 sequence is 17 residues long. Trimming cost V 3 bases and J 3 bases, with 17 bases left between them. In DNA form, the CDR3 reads TGTGCCAGCAGTTTTGGCAGGGATCTCCGGGACACCGGGGAGCTGTTTTTT. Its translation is CASSFGRDLRDTGELFF.

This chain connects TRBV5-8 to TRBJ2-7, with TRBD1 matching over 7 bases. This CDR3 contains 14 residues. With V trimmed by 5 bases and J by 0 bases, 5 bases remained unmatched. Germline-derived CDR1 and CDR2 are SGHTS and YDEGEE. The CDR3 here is CASRGQTTSYEQYF. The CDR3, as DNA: TGTGCCAGCAGGGGACAGACAACCTCCTACGAGCAGTACTTC.

The CDR3 coding sequence is TGTGCCAGGGGAGGGACGGAAGAAACCTACGAGCAGTACTTC. As protein: CARGGTEETYEQYF. This chain joins TRBV25-1 and TRBJ2-5; 7 bases agree with TRBD2. The DNA end lines up better with TRBJ2-7; the J call may be wrong. Germline V gene lookup returns CDR1 MGHDK and CDR2 SYGVNS. CDR3 length: 14 amino acids.

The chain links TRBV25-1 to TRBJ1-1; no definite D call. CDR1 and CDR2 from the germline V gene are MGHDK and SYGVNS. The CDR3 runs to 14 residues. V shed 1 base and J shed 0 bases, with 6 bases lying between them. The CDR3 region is CASSEWPLNTEAFF. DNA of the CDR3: TGTGCCAGCAGTGAATGGCCGCTGAACACTGAAGCTTTCTTT.

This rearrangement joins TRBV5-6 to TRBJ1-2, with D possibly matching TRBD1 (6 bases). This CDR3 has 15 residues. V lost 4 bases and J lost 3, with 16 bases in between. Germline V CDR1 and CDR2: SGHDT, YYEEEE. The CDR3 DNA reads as TGTGCCAGCAGCCACCGGGAGGGGGGATACTATGGCTACACCTTC. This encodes CASSHREGGYYGYTF.

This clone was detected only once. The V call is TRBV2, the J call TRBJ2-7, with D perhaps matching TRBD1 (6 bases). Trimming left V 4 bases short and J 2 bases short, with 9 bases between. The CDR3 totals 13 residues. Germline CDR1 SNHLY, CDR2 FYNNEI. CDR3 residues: CASSAGHTYEQYF. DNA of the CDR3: TGTGCCAGCAGTGCGGGACACACCTACGAGCAGTACTTC.

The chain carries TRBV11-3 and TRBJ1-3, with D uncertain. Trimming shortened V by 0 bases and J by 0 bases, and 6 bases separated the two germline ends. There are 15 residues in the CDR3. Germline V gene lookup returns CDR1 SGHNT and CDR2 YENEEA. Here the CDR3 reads CASSLDHSSGNTIYF. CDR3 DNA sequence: TGTGCCAGCAGCTTAGATCACAGCTCTGGAAACACCATATATTTT.

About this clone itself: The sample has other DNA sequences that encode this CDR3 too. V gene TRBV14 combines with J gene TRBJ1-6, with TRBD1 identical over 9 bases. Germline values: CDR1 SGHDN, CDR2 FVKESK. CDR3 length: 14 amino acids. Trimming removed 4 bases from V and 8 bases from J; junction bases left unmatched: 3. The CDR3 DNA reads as TGTGCCAGCAGCCGCACAGGGGGCCATTCACCCCTCCACTTT. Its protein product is CASSRTGGHSPLHF.

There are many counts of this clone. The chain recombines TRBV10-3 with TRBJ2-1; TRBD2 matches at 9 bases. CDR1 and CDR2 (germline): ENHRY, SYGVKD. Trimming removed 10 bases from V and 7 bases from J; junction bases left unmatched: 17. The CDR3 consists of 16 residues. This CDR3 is CATKTRPLAGHNEQFF. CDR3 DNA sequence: TGTGCCACCAAAACCCGCCCCCTAGCGGGGCATAATGAGCAGTTCTTC.

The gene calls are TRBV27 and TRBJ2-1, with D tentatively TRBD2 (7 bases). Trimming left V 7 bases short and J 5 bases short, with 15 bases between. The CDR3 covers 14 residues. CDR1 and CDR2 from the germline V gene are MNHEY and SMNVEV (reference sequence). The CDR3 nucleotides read TGTGCCAGCACCAACGAGGGGGGGGACAATGAGCAGTTCTTC. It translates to CASTNEGGDNEQFF.

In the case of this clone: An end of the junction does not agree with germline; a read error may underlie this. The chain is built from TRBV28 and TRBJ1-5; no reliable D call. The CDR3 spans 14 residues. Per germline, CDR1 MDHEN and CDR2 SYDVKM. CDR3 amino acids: CSSRRGADNQPQHF. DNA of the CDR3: TGCAGCAGTCGACGGGGAGCAGACAATCAGCCCCAGCATTTT. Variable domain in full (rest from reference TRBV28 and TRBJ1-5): DVKVTQSSRYLVKRTGEKVFLECVQDMDHENMFWYRQDPGLGLRLIYFSYDVKMKEKGDIPEGYSVSREKKERFSLILESASTNQTSMYLCSSRRGADNQPQHFGDGTRLSIL.

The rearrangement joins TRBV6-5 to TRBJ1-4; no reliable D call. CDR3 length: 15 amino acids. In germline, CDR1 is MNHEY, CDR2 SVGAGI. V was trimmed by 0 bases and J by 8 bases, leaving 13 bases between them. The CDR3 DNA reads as TGTGCCAGCAGTTACTCGCCGAACGCGGGGGAAAAACTGTTTTTT. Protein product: CASSYSPNAGEKLFF.

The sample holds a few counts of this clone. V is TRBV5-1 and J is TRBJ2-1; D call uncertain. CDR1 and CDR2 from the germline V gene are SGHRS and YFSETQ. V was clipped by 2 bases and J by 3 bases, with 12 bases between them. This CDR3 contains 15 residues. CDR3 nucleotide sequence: TGCGCCAGCAGCTTAGGTTCGGGTAACTACAATGAGCAGTTCTTC. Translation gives CASSLGSGNYNEQFF.

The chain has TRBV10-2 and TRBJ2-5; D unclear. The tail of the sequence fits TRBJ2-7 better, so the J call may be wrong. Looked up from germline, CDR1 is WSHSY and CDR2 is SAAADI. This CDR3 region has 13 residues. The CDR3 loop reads CASLSGSSYEQYF. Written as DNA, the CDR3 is TGCGCCAGTTTATCGGGTTCGTCCTACGAGCAGTACTTC.

CDR3 residues: CASSQERSQETQYF. CDR3 in DNA: TGCGCCAGCAGCCAAGAACGGTCCCAAGAGACCCAGTACTTC. The rearrangement joins TRBV4-1 to TRBJ2-5; D is uncertain. This CDR3 region has 14 residues. Trimming took off 0 bases at V and 1 base at J, with 6 bases between the two ends. In germline, CDR1 is MGHRA, CDR2 YSYEKL.

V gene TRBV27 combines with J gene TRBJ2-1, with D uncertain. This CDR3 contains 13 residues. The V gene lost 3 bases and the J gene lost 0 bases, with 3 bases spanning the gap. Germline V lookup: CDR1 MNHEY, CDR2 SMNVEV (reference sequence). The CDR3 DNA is TGTGCCAGCAGTTTTAACTCCTACAATGAGCAGTTCTTC. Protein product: CASSFNSYNEQFF.

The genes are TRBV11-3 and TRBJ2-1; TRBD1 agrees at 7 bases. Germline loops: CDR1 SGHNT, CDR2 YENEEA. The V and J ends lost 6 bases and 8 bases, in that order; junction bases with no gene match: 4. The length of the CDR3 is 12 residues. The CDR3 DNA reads TGTGCCAGCAGTATGCAGGGGGATGAGCAGTTCTTC. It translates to CASSMQGDEQFF.

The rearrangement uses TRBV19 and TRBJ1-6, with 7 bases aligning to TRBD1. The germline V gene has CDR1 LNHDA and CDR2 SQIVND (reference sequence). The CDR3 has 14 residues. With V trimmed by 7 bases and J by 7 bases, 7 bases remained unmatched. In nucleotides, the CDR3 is TGTGCCAGTAATCCGACAGGGCGGAATTCACCCCTCCACTTT. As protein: CASNPTGRNSPLHF.

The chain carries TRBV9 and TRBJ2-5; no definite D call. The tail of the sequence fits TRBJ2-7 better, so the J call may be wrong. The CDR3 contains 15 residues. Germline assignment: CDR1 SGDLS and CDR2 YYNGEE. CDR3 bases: TGTGCCAGCAGCCCTCGTTTGACGGACTCCTACGAGCAGTACTTC. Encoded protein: CASSPRLTDSYEQYF.

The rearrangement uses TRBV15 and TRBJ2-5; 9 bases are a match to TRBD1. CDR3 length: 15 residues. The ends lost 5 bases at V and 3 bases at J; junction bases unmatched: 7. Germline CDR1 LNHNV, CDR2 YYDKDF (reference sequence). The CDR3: CATSRNRDREETQYF. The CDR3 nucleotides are TGTGCCACCAGCCGAAACCGGGACAGGGAAGAGACCCAGTACTTC.

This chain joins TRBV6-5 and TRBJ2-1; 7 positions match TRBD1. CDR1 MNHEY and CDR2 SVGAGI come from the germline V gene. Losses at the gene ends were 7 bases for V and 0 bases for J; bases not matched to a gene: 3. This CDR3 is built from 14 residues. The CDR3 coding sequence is TGTGCCAGCAAGGGGGACAGCTCCTACAATGAGCAGTTCTTC. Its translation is CASKGDSSYNEQFF.

CDR3 in amino acids: CASSLDQDSYEQYF. The CDR3 nucleotides read TGTGCCAGCAGCTTGGATCAGGACTCCTACGAGCAGTACTTC. This chain joins TRBV5-4 and TRBJ2-7; the D is unclear. From germline, CDR1 is SGHNT and CDR2 YYREEE (reference sequence). CDR3 size: 14 residues. The ends were cut back, 0 bases at V and 0 bases at J, with 7 bases in the middle.

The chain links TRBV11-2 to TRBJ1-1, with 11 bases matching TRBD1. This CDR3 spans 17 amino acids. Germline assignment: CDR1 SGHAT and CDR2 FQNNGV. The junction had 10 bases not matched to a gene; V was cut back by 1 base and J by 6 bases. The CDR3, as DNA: TGTGCCAGCAGCTTAGGAGAGCTTGGGACAGGGGGTGCTGAAGCTTTCTTT. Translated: CASSLGELGTGGAEAFF.

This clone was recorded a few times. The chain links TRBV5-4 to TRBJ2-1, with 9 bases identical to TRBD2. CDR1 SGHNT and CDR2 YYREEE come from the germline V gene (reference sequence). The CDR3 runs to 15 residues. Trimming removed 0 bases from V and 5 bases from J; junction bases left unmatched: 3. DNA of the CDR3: TGTGCCAGCAGCTTGGGGCGGGGGGGCAACAATGAGCAGTTCTTC. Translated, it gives CASSLGRGGNNEQFF.

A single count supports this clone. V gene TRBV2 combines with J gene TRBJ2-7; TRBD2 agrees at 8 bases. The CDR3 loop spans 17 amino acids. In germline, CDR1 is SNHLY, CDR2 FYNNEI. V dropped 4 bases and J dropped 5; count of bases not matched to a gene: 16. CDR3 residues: CASSVFRRAGAFHEQYF. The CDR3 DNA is TGTGCCAGCAGTGTCTTTCGACGAGCGGGGGCCTTCCACGAGCAGTACTTC.

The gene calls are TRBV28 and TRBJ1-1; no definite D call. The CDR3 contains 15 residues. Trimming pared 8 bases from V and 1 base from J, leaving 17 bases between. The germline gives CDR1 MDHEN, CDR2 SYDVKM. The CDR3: CASRDLGRENTEAFF. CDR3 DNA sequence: TGTGCCAGCCGAGACTTAGGCAGAGAGAACACTGAAGCTTTCTTT.

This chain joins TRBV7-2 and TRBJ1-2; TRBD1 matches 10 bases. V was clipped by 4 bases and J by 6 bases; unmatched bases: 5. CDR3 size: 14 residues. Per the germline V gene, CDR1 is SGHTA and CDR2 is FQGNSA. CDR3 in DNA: TGTGCCAGCAGCTCTGGGGACAGGGGCAATGGCTACACCTTC. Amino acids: CASSSGDRGNGYTF.